This record looks at one TCR beta chain sequence and its context. The data belong to a study of shared clonotypes between healthy human individuals. Assay runs were performed at deep level. Repertoires were generated with immunoSEQ multiplex PCR, while TCRdb's copy carries only in-frame clones and drops some. The table includes more than 2 million clones, approximately 96% detected once. The source material was naive CD4+ T cells sorted from blood. Subset described: CD45RA+ positively selected. This clonotype was obtained from a man aged 18 to 29 in good health.

The CDR3 spells CASSSLAGAYEQYF. The CDR3 DNA follows: TGTGCCAGCAGCTCTCTAGCGGGAGCATACGAGCAGTACTTC. The chain links TRBV7-2 to TRBJ2-7; the match to TRBD2 covers 10 bases. The CDR3 has 14 residues. J lost 4 bases, V lost 4 bases, and 4 bases had no gene match. Looked up from germline, CDR1 is SGHTA and CDR2 is FQGNSA.